This entry is about one T cell receptor (beta chain). Antigen: not known. The assay was immunoSEQ multiplex PCR, and TCRdb's table has in-frame clones only and misses some. The sample contains about 350,000 clones, about 91% of which appear only once. The data derive from a study of Ad26.COV2.S vaccination and SARS-CoV-2 variants. General observations from the study: Once vaccination had occurred, spike-specific CD8+ and CD4+ T cell responses reportedly showed substantial breadth. Analyses of TCR breadth and depth may have underestimated total T cell responses. Among vaccine recipients, spike-specific TCR breadth exceeded that of placebo recipients.

The V gene's germline CDR1 is SGDLS and CDR2 YYNGEE. CDR3 size: 18 residues. V gave up 3 bases and J gave up 5 bases; unmatched junction bases: 13. The rearrangement links TRBV9 to TRBJ2-1; TRBD1 aligns across 11 bases. The source material was peripheral blood, sampled after recovery from COVID-19. This TCR derives from a human donor who had recovered from COVID-19. CDR3 region: CASSGGLHRTGGNNEQFF. The CDR3 DNA is TGTGCCAGCAGCGGAGGGCTACACCGGACAGGGGGCAACAATGAGCAGTTCTTC. Full variable domain (outside the CDR3, taken from reference TRBV9 and TRBJ2-1): DSGVTQTPKHLITATGQRVTLRCSPRSGDLSVYWYQQSLDQGLQFLIQYYNGEERAKGNILERFSAQQFPDLHSELNLSSLELGDSALYFCASSGGLHRTGGNNEQFFGPGTRLTVL.